Following are 11 T cell receptor beta chains from one sample sequenced in a study of blood T cell repertoires in COVID-19. Data came from immunoSEQ multiplex PCR; TCRdb stores just in-frame clones and leaves some out. The profile covers roughly 150,000 clones, with about 88% appearing a single time and less than 3% taken by the ten largest. The specimen sequenced was peripheral blood. Source of these receptors: a woman older than 75 with COVID-19, enrolled during active disease.

The sample holds a few counts of this clone. This chain connects TRBV11-1 to TRBJ1-1; the match to TRBD1 covers 9 bases. The germline V gene encodes CDR1 SGHAT and CDR2 FQDESV (reference sequence). This CDR3 spans 12 amino acids. The junction had 1 base not matched to a gene; V was cut back by 5 bases and J by 6 bases. CDR3 residues: CASSRTGAEAFF. The DNA of the CDR3 is TGTGCCAGCAGCCGGACAGGGGCTGAAGCTTTCTTT.

The chain uses TRBV9 and TRBJ2-1; D is unclear. This CDR3 is built from 14 residues. Trimming left V 0 bases short and J 2 bases short, with 6 bases between. Germline CDR1 reads SGDLS; CDR2 reads YYNGEE. The CDR3 loop is CASSVVPTYNEQFF. CDR3 sequence (DNA): TGTGCCAGCAGCGTAGTGCCTACCTACAATGAGCAGTTCTTC.

This chain uses TRBV20-1 with TRBJ1-2, with D unclear. V lost 5 bases and J lost 6, with 10 bases in between. CDR1 and CDR2 from the germline V gene are DFQATT and SNEGSKA (reference sequence). This CDR3 comprises 11 residues. The CDR3 is CSASAGNGYTF. The CDR3 nucleotides read TGCAGTGCTTCGGCCGGGAATGGCTACACCTTC.

CDR3 amino acids: CASSVGGLAGLSYNEQFF. CDR3 nucleotide sequence: TGTGCCAGCAGCGTAGGGGGACTAGCGGGCCTCTCCTACAATGAGCAGTTCTTC. The genes are TRBV9 and TRBJ2-1, with 12 positions matching TRBD2. Germline V gene data show CDR1 as SGDLS and CDR2 as YYNGEE. The V and J ends lost 0 bases and 0 bases, in that order; junction bases with no gene match: 4. The CDR3 sequence is 18 residues long.

The chain has TRBV11-1 and TRBJ2-5, with D possibly TRBD2 on 5 matching bases. V gave up 2 bases and J gave up 5 bases, with 12 bases separating them. The germline V gene encodes CDR1 SGHAT and CDR2 FQDESV (reference sequence). This CDR3 has 14 amino acids. The CDR3 DNA reads TGTGCCAGCAGCTTACGGCGAGCGGTGGAGACCCAGTACTTC. It codes for CASSLRRAVETQYF.

The chain couples TRBV5-1 to TRBJ1-1; 7 bases map to TRBD1. Unmatched junction bases numbered 10, after V lost 4 bases and J lost 10 bases. CDR1 and CDR2 (germline): SGHRS, YFSETQ. This CDR3 has 13 residues. The CDR3 DNA reads as TGCGCCAGCAGCATAGGGACAGCAAGAGGAGCTTTCTTT. It encodes CASSIGTARGAFF.

This clone showed up just a few times. The chain has TRBV7-6 and TRBJ2-1; TRBD2 might be the D (5 bases). Trimming shortened V by 3 bases and J by 5 bases, and 14 bases separated the two germline ends. The CDR3 sequence is 15 residues long. Per germline, CDR1 SGHVS and CDR2 FNYEAQ. CDR3 residues: CASSFPGTGNNEQFF. CDR3 coding DNA: TGTGCCAGCAGCTTTCCCGGAACGGGGAACAATGAGCAGTTCTTC.

This chain links TRBV6-2 or TRBV6-3 with TRBJ2-7; D call uncertain. CDR1 is MNHEY and CDR2 is SVGEGT in the germline V gene. The CDR3 loop spans 13 amino acids. Trimming stripped 4 bases from V and 2 bases from J, with 9 bases between. The CDR3 is CASSSWRTYEQYF. The CDR3 DNA sequence: TGTGCCAGCAGTTCTTGGCGGACCTACGAGCAGTACTTC.

V gene TRBV9 combines with J gene TRBJ2-1; possible D gene TRBD2, 7 bases. Germline V gene lookup returns CDR1 SGDLS and CDR2 YYNGEE. CDR3 length: 19 residues. Trimming stripped 0 bases from V and 0 bases from J, with 19 bases between. The CDR3 protein is CASSVGGGRGGSSYNEQFF. The CDR3, as DNA: TGTGCCAGCAGCGTAGGAGGGGGTAGGGGCGGGAGCTCCTACAATGAGCAGTTCTTC.

The V gene is TRBV13, the J gene TRBJ2-7, with no clear D. There are 12 residues in the CDR3. Germline V gene lookup returns CDR1 PRHDT and CDR2 FYEKMQ (reference sequence). The V and J ends lost 5 bases and 2 bases respectively, with 7 bases between them. As DNA, the CDR3 is TGTGCCAGCAGCCCCTCGGCCTACGAGCAGTACTTC. It is translated as CASSPSAYEQYF.

The chain combines TRBV27 with TRBJ1-2; D possibly corresponds to TRBD1 (6 bases). Trimming took 0 bases from V and 3 from J, leaving 11 bases between them. The CDR3 has 15 amino acids. Germline loops: CDR1 MNHEY, CDR2 SMNVEV (reference sequence). The CDR3 loop is CASSLSWGRDYGYTF. The CDR3 nucleotides are TGTGCCAGCAGTTTATCTTGGGGGCGCGACTATGGCTACACCTTC.